These 30 T cell receptor beta chains came from one sample sequenced in a study of beta chain features in type 1 diabetes. Study outcomes and limitations: The study found moderately but significantly shorter TCRB CDR3s in all four CD4+ subsets of Type 1 diabetes patients.

The antigens of these receptors remain unknown. Isolated RNA was reverse transcribed in full, so expressed TCRB transcripts were sequenced. Assay used: immunoSEQ multiplex PCR; TCRdb lists only in-frame clones, some missing. The sample includes over 150,000 clones, 6.5% to 8.5% of them seen just once. Sequenced material: central memory CD4+ T cells from blood. The source of these receptors is a man aged 18 to 29 with type 1 diabetes.

The chain joins TRBV6-6 to TRBJ1-1; D might be TRBD1 (5 bases). The CDR3 runs to 13 residues. Germline CDR1 reads MNHNY; CDR2 reads SVGAGI (reference sequence). V was trimmed by 7 bases and J by 5 bases, leaving 14 bases between them. This CDR3 reads CASTPAGETEAFF. CDR3 coding DNA: TGTGCCAGCACCCCCGCGGGGGAGACTGAAGCTTTCTTT.

This chain links TRBV10-3 with TRBJ2-3; TRBD2 is a possible D gene (5 bases). The CDR3 runs to 12 residues. Looked up from germline, CDR1 is ENHRY and CDR2 is SYGVKD. The V gene lost 4 bases and the J gene lost 3 bases, with 5 bases spanning the gap. CDR3 in amino acids: CAISGTTDTQYF. CDR3 nucleotides: TGTGCCATCAGTGGGACTACAGATACGCAGTATTTT.

The rearrangement joins TRBV7-2 to TRBJ2-5; 14 bases align to TRBD2. V gave up 5 bases and J gave up 3 bases; unmatched junction bases: 2. The CDR3 has 15 residues. Germline CDR1 reads SGHTA; CDR2 reads FQGNSA. CDR3 bases: TGTGCCAGCAGCGTGACTAGCGGGGGGGAAGAGACCCAGTACTTC. As protein: CASSVTSGGEETQYF.

This chain connects TRBV5-8 to TRBJ2-7, with TRBD2 identical over 13 bases. The CDR3 extends over 16 amino acids. The germline gives CDR1 SGHTS, CDR2 YDEGEE. V lost 3 bases, J lost 7 bases, and 10 bases stayed unmatched. The CDR3 DNA reads as TGTGCCAGCAGCTATAGGGGACTAGCGGGAACCGGGGAGCAGTACTTC. This encodes CASSYRGLAGTGEQYF. The full variable domain, with the rest looked up from reference TRBV5-8 and TRBJ2-7, is EAGVTQSPTHLIKTRGQQATLRCSPISGHTSVYWYQQALGLGLQFLLWYDEGEERNRGNFPPRFSGRQFPNYSSELNVNALELEDSALYLCASSYRGLAGTGEQYFGPGTRLTVT.

This clone occurred a few times. The same CDR3 is also encoded by other DNA sequences in this sample. This chain links TRBV9 with TRBJ2-2; D uncertain. The CDR3 extends over 14 amino acids. V was clipped by 0 bases and J by 1 base, with 4 bases between them. Per germline, CDR1 SGDLS and CDR2 YYNGEE. In DNA form, the CDR3 reads TGTGCCAGCAGCGTAGCGGTGAACACCGGGGAGCTGTTTTTT. Amino acid sequence: CASSVAVNTGELFF. The complete variable domain, with remaining parts taken from reference TRBV9 and TRBJ2-2, reads DSGVTQTPKHLITATGQRVTLRCSPRSGDLSVYWYQQSLDQGLQFLIQYYNGEERAKGNILERFSAQQFPDLHSELNLSSLELGDSALYFCASSVAVNTGELFFGEGSRLTVL.

The chain has TRBV7-2 and TRBJ1-1; D gene ambiguous. The germline V and J ends were trimmed by 5 bases and 6 bases, with 13 bases remaining between them. Germline CDR1 SGHTA, CDR2 FQGNSA. The CDR3 covers 13 residues. The CDR3 loop reads CASSRFGSAEAFF. Written as DNA, the CDR3 is TGTGCCAGCAGCCGTTTCGGGAGCGCTGAAGCTTTCTTT.

The CDR3 region is CASSSSGTSGDTQYF. The CDR3 DNA is TGTGCCAGCAGCTCATCCGGGACTAGCGGAGATACGCAGTATTTT. The rearrangement links TRBV7-2 to TRBJ2-3; 11 bases are shared with TRBD2. The V and J ends lost 4 bases and 5 bases, in that order; junction bases with no gene match: 5. The germline V gene encodes CDR1 SGHTA and CDR2 FQGNSA. The CDR3 consists of 15 residues.

The chain combines TRBV7-9 with TRBJ1-2; the match to TRBD1 covers 7 bases. J gave up 3 bases and V 3 bases, and 7 bases lay outside the gene matches. The CDR3 totals 15 residues. Germline lookup yields CDR1 SEHNR and CDR2 FQNEAQ (reference sequence). CDR3 DNA sequence: TGTGCCAGCAGCTTGGGGCAGGGGGTCGACTATGGCTACACCTTC. This translates into CASSLGQGVDYGYTF. Based on the CDR3 plus reference TRBV7-9 and TRBJ1-2, the full variable domain is DTGVSQNPRHKITKRGQNVTFRCDPISEHNRLYWYRQTLGQGPEFLTYFQNEAQLEKSRLLSDRFSAERPKGSFSTLEIQRTEQGDSAMYLCASSLGQGVDYGYTFGSGTRLTVV.

This clone was detected a few times. The chain recombines TRBV6-5 with TRBJ1-1; D is unclear. The V end lost 7 bases, the J end lost 1 base, and 10 bases lay between the germline ends. This CDR3 is 13 amino acids long. In germline, CDR1 is MNHEY, CDR2 SVGAGI. The CDR3 DNA follows: TGTGCCAGCACCGCGTATTGGAACACTGAAGCTTTCTTT. It translates to CASTAYWNTEAFF.

The CDR3 region has the DNA TGTGCCAGCTCCCCCGCTAACTATGGCTACACCTTC. Amino acid sequence: CASSPANYGYTF. The chain uses TRBV2 and TRBJ1-2, with D uncertain. V was cut by 8 bases and J by 0 bases, with 7 bases left in between. CDR1 is SNHLY, CDR2 FYNNEI, per germline. CDR3 length: 12 amino acids.

This clone has a handful of counts. J is TRBJ2-1 and V is TRBV5-4; tentative D call: TRBD1 (5 bases). CDR3 length: 15 amino acids. The V gene lost 1 base and the J gene lost 3 bases, with 11 bases spanning the gap. The V gene's germline CDR1 is SGHNT and CDR2 YYREEE (reference sequence). Written as DNA, the CDR3 is TGTGCCAGCAGCTTGTTTAAGGGGTTCTACAATGAGCAGTTCTTC. Translated: CASSLFKGFYNEQFF. The variable domain in full, with the rest retrieved from reference TRBV5-4 and TRBJ2-1, is ETGVTQSPTHLIKTRGQQVTLRCSSQSGHNTVSWYQQALGQGPQFIFQYYREEENGRGNFPPRFSGLQFPNYSSELNVNALELDDSALYLCASSLFKGFYNEQFFGPGTRLTVL.

Worth noting for this clone: The junction departs from germline at one end; a sequencing error may be responsible. The chain recombines TRBV2 with TRBJ1-1; the D is unclear. The CDR3 runs 11 residues. Germline values: CDR1 SNHLY, CDR2 FYNNEI. The CDR3 DNA follows: TGTGCCAGCAGCGACAAATCATGGCCCTGCTTT. Protein: CASSDKSWPCF.

V usage is TRBV10-3 and J usage is TRBJ2-3, with D uncertain. Germline CDR1 and CDR2: ENHRY and SYGVKD. V lost 6 bases to trimming and J lost 2 bases, with 3 bases between them. CDR3 length: 11 residues. Here the CDR3 DNA reads TGTGCCATCAGAGCCACAGATACGCAGTATTTT. Its translation: CAIRATDTQYF.

This clone was detected only a few times. This chain links TRBV18 with TRBJ2-1; 10 nucleotides line up with TRBD2. This CDR3 has 16 residues. Losses at the gene ends were 3 bases for V and 7 bases for J; bases not matched to a gene: 9. Germline assignment: CDR1 KGHSH and CDR2 LQKENI. DNA of the CDR3: TGTGCCAGCTCACCCTGGGCGGCTAGCGGGAGTAATGAGCAGTTCTTC. The encoded protein is CASSPWAASGSNEQFF. Complete variable domain (other parts from reference TRBV18 and TRBJ2-1): NAGVMQNPRHLVRRRGQEARLRCSPMKGHSHVYWYRQLPEEGLKFMVYLQKENIIDESGMPKERFSAEFPKEGPSILRIQQVVRGDSAAYFCASSPWAASGSNEQFFGPGTRLTVL.

This clone was picked up a small number of times. V usage is TRBV11-2 and J usage is TRBJ2-5; 7 bases align to TRBD2. The germline V gene encodes CDR1 SGHAT and CDR2 FQNNGV. The length of the CDR3 is 16 residues. J was trimmed by 5 bases and V by 2 bases; bases with no gene match: 11. CDR3 coding DNA: TGTGCCAGCAGCTTATTGGCTAGCGGCACGATGGAGACCCAGTACTTC. This encodes CASSLLASGTMETQYF. The whole variable domain, remainder taken from reference TRBV11-2 and TRBJ2-5, is EAGVAQSPRYKIIEKRQSVAFWCNPISGHATLYWYQQILGQGPKLLIQFQNNGVVDDSQLPKDRFSAERLKGVDSTLKIQPAKLEDSAVYLCASSLLASGTMETQYFGPGTRLLVL.

The rearrangement joins TRBV9 to TRBJ1-3; 7 bases align to TRBD1. The CDR3 spans 16 residues. After removal of 3 bases from V and 0 bases from J, the junction contained 6 bases not matched to a gene. Germline CDR1 is SGDLS and CDR2 is YYNGEE. This CDR3 is CASSAGDSSSGNTIYF. The CDR3 bases are TGTGCCAGCAGCGCCGGGGACAGCTCCTCTGGAAACACCATATATTTT.

This chain joins TRBV28 and TRBJ2-1; no definite D call. CDR3 length: 14 residues. Germline V lookup: CDR1 MDHEN, CDR2 SYDVKM. V was cut by 6 bases and J by 3 bases, with 12 bases left in between. The CDR3: CASRPVGIYNEQFF. The DNA of the CDR3 is TGTGCCAGCAGACCCGTTGGCATCTACAATGAGCAGTTCTTC.

This clone came up a few times. The rearrangement links TRBV6-1 to TRBJ2-1; 14 bases are shared with TRBD2. CDR3 length: 16 residues. V shed 3 bases and J 10 bases; nucleotides not matched to a gene: 8. Germline V gene lookup returns CDR1 MNHNS and CDR2 SASEGT. CDR3 coding DNA: TGTGCCAGCAGTGATAAGGGACTAGCGGGGGTGATGGAGCAGTTCTTC. Its protein product is CASSDKGLAGVMEQFF.

This clone came up a few times. The genes are TRBV28 and TRBJ1-2; D is unclear. The V end was cut by 5 bases, the J end by 8 bases, with 12 bases between. Germline lookup yields CDR1 MDHEN and CDR2 SYDVKM. This CDR3 has 12 residues. The CDR3 reads CASSDAGQGYTF. CDR3 sequence (DNA): TGTGCCAGCAGTGATGCGGGTCAAGGCTACACCTTC.

The chain has TRBV28 and TRBJ1-4, with 8 positions matching TRBD1. V dropped 8 bases and J dropped 8; count of bases not matched to a gene: 7. This CDR3 contains 13 residues. From germline, CDR1 is MDHEN and CDR2 SYDVKM. The CDR3 coding sequence is TGTGCCAGCTCACAGGGGGGATGGGAAAAACTGTTTTTT. Translation: CASSQGGWEKLFF.

In its sample, this clone was seen a few times. J is TRBJ2-2 and V is TRBV14, with D tentatively TRBD2 (6 bases). Between the trimmed V and J ends, which lost 4 bases and 5 bases, there was a span of 17 bases. The CDR3 length is 16 residues. The V gene's germline CDR1 is SGHDN and CDR2 FVKESK. CDR3 sequence: CASSLGAPGRTGELFF. The CDR3 coding sequence is TGTGCCAGCAGCCTTGGGGCCCCTGGGAGGACCGGGGAGCTGTTTTTT.

The chain joins TRBV29-1 to TRBJ2-1, with 7 nucleotides matching TRBD2. This CDR3 spans 20 amino acids. The germline V gene encodes CDR1 SQVTM and CDR2 ANQGSEA. Losses at the gene ends were 7 bases for V and 5 bases for J; bases not matched to a gene: 29. CDR3 in DNA: TGCAGCGCGACCCTAGCGGCCGAAACCCTCCCCGTTGGGCGAAACAATGAGCAGTTCTTC. Protein sequence: CSATLAAETLPVGRNNEQFF.

The V call is TRBV19, the J call TRBJ1-1, with 8 bases fitting TRBD1. Looked up from germline, CDR1 is LNHDA and CDR2 is SQIVND (reference sequence). The CDR3 sequence is 17 residues long. J gave up 3 bases and V 2 bases, and 11 bases lay outside the gene matches. In DNA, the CDR3 is TGTGCCAGTAGTATAAGTGGGCAGGGGGCGTTGGACACTGAAGCTTTCTTT. Protein: CASSISGQGALDTEAFF.

This clone occurred a few times. This chain joins TRBV14 and TRBJ2-7, with 9 bases that match TRBD1. Germline V gene sequence: CDR1 SGHDN, CDR2 FVKESK. This CDR3 has 14 amino acids. V was pared by 4 bases and J by 3 bases, with 4 bases of the junction left unmatched. The CDR3 here is CASSRDRELYEQYF. The CDR3 coding sequence is TGTGCCAGCAGCCGGGACAGGGAACTCTACGAGCAGTACTTC.

Regarding this clone: At one of its ends the junction is not consistent with the germline gene, which may arise from a read error. V gene TRBV7-9 combines with J gene TRBJ1-2; no firm D call. CDR1 is SEHNR, CDR2 FQNEAQ, per germline (reference sequence). This CDR3 comprises 14 residues. CDR3 residues: CASTQQRFNHGYTF. DNA of the CDR3: TGTGCCAGCACCCAACAGAGATTTAACCATGGCTACACCTTC. The full variable domain, completed using reference TRBV7-9 and TRBJ1-2, is DTGVSQNPRHKITKRGQNVTFRCDPISEHNRLYWYRQTLGQGPEFLTYFQNEAQLEKSRLLSDRFSAERPKGSFSTLEIQRTEQGDSAMYLCASTQQRFNHGYTFGSGTRLTVV.

The chain combines TRBV28 with TRBJ2-2; 9 nucleotides agree with TRBD1. The CDR3 is made up of 15 amino acids. Germline V gene data show CDR1 as MDHEN and CDR2 as SYDVKM. J lost 5 bases, V lost 0 bases, and 1 base had no gene match. CDR3 region: CASSLWGQGTGELFF. The CDR3, as DNA: TGTGCCAGCAGTTTATGGGGACAGGGTACCGGGGAGCTGTTTTTT.

V usage is TRBV11-2 and J usage is TRBJ1-6; D remains ambiguous. Trimming pared 0 bases from V and 9 bases from J, leaving 12 bases between. The CDR3 is 15 amino acids. Germline assignment: CDR1 SGHAT and CDR2 FQNNGV. CDR3 residues: CASSLDWASTSPLHF. The CDR3 DNA is TGTGCCAGCAGCTTAGACTGGGCGAGTACTTCACCCCTCCACTTT.

This clone was observed a few times. The gene calls are TRBV10-2 and TRBJ2-7; 11 bases agree with TRBD2. Germline V lookup: CDR1 WSHSY, CDR2 SAAADI. V was pared by 7 bases and J by 2 bases, with 7 bases of the junction left unmatched. The CDR3 is 15 residues long. For the CDR3, the DNA is TGCGCCAGCACTAGGACTAGCGGGCTTACCTACGAGCAGTACTTC. As protein: CASTRTSGLTYEQYF.

This clone was found a few times. The chain links TRBV21-1 to TRBJ1-4. TRBV21-1 is deemed a pseudogene. The length of the CDR3 is 15 residues. This CDR3 reads CASSKRGRGGEKLFF. The DNA for the CDR3 is TGTGCCAGCAGCAAAAGGGGAAGGGGAGGGGAAAAACTGTTTTTT.

The sample holds a few counts of this clone. V gene TRBV5-1 combines with J gene TRBJ1-1; D is uncertain. V lost 0 bases, J lost 5 bases, and 8 bases lay in between. CDR1 SGHRS and CDR2 YFSETQ come from the germline V gene. CDR3 length: 13 residues. CDR3 sequence reads: CASSLGWETEAFF. In DNA, the CDR3 is TGCGCCAGCAGCTTGGGTTGGGAGACTGAAGCTTTCTTT.